What follows are 2 T cell receptor beta chains derived from one specimen sequenced in a study of cytomegalovirus exposure and HLA in healthy donors. Vbeta (60) and Jbeta (13) primers were used in the PCR. The data were produced by immunoSEQ multiplex PCR, yet TCRdb's version contains in-frame clones alone and is incomplete. Here the sample spans about 180,000 clones, about 81% being singletons. Material for sequencing was PBMCs. These receptors originate from a man between 40 and 49 years old in good health and CMV-seronegative.

The J gene is TRBJ2-2, the V gene TRBV9; D may be TRBD1 (5 bases). CDR3 length: 14 amino acids. Per germline, CDR1 SGDLS and CDR2 YYNGEE. Trimming left V 4 bases short and J 3 bases short, with 10 bases between. The DNA of the CDR3 is TGTGCCAGCAGCTTGCAGGGCTACACCGGGGAGCTGTTTTTT. It codes for CASSLQGYTGELFF.

The gene calls are TRBV18 and TRBJ1-2, with 8 bases that match TRBD1. The CDR3 is 13 residues long. The germline V gene has CDR1 KGHSH and CDR2 LQKENI. The junction had 0 bases not matched to a gene; V was cut back by 3 bases and J by 3 bases. The CDR3 reads CASSPTGDYGYTF. CDR3 bases: TGTGCCAGCTCACCGACAGGGGACTATGGCTACACCTTC.